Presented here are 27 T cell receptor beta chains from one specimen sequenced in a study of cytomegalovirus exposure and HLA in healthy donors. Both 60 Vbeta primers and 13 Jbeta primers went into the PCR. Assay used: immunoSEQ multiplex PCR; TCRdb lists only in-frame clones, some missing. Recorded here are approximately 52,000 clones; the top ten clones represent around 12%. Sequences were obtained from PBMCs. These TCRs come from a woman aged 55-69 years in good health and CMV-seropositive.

CDR3 loop: CASSQAVRGAPDNEQFF. DNA for the CDR3: TGCGCCAGCAGCCAAGCAGTTAGGGGTGCCCCCGACAATGAGCAGTTCTTC. V and J are TRBV4-3 and TRBJ2-1; the D gene is possibly TRBD1 (5 bases). This CDR3 is built from 17 residues. Germline lookup yields CDR1 LGHNA and CDR2 YSLEER. Between the trimmed V and J ends, which lost 1 base and 5 bases, there was a span of 18 bases.

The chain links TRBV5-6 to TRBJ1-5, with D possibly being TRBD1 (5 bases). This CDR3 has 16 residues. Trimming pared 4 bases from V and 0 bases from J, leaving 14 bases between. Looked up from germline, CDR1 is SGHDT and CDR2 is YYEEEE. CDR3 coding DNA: TGTGCCAGCAGCACAGGACGGGTCAATAGCAATCAGCCCCAGCATTTT. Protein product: CASSTGRVNSNQPQHF.

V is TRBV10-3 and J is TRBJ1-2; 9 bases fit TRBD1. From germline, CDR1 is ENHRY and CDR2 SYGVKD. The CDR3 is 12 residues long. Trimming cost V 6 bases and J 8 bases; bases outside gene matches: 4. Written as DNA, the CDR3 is TGTGCCATCAGGGGGGACAGGGCAGGCTACACCTTC. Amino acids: CAIRGDRAGYTF.

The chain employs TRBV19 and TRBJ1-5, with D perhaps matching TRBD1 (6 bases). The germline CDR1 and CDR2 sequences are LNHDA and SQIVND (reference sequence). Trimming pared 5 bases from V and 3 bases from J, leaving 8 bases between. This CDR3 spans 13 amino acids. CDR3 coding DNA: TGTGCCAGTAGTGGACAGAACAATCAGCCCCAGCATTTT. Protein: CASSGQNNQPQHF.

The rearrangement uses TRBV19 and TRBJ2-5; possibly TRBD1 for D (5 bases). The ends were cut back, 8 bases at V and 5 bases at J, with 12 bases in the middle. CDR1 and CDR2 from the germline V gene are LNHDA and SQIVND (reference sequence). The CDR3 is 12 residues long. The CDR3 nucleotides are TGTGCCAGTCAGGGTTCAGGCGAGACCCAGTACTTC. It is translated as CASQGSGETQYF.

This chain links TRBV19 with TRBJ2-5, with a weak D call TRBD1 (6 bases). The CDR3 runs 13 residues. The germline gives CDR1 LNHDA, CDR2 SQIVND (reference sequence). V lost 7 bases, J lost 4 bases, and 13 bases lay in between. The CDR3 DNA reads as TGTGCCAGTAAGGAACAGGGCGGAGAGACCCAGTACTTC. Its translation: CASKEQGGETQYF.

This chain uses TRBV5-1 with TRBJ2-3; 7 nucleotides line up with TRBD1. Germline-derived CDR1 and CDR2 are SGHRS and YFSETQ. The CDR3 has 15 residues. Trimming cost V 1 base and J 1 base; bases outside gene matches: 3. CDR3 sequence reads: CASSLLQGGTDTQYF. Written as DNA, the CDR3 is TGCGCCAGCAGCTTGCTGCAGGGGGGCACAGATACGCAGTATTTT.

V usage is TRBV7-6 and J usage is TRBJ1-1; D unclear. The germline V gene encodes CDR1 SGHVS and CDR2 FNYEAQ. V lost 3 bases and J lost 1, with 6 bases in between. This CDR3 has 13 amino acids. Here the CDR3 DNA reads TGTGCCAGCAGCTTTTCGGGGAACACTGAAGCTTTCTTT. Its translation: CASSFSGNTEAFF.

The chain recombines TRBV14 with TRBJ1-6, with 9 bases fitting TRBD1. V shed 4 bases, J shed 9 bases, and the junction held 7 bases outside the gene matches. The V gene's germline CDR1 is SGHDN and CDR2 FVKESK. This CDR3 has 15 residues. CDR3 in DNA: TGTGCCAGCAGCCCGGGGGACAGGGTTAGTTCACCCCTCCACTTT. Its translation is CASSPGDRVSSPLHF.

The CDR3 coding sequence is TGTGCCAGCAGCGTAGTTAGCGGGGACACCGGGGAGCTGTTTTTT. It codes for CASSVVSGDTGELFF. This chain links TRBV9 with TRBJ2-2; 8 nucleotides match TRBD2. Per germline, CDR1 SGDLS and CDR2 YYNGEE. V lost 0 bases to trimming and J lost 3 bases; unmatched junction nucleotides: 1. There are 15 residues in the CDR3.

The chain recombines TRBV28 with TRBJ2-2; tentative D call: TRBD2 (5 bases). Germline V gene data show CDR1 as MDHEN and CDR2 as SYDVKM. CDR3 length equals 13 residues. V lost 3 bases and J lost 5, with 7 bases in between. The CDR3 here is CASSFRGTGELFF. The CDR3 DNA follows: TGTGCCAGCAGTTTCAGAGGGACCGGGGAGCTGTTTTTT.

CDR3 bases: TGTGCCAGCAGCTCCCTCGGGGCCGGGGAGCTGTTTTTT. This codes for CASSSLGAGELFF. The chain couples TRBV13 to TRBJ2-2; maybe TRBD2 (5 bases). This CDR3 is 13 amino acids long. The germline V gene has CDR1 PRHDT and CDR2 FYEKMQ (reference sequence). V lost 4 bases, J lost 6 bases, and 9 bases lay in between.

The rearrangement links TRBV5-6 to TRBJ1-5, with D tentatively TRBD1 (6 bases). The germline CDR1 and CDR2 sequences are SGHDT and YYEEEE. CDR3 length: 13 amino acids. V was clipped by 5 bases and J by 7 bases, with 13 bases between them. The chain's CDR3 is CASSFGGGQPQHF. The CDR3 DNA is TGTGCCAGCAGTTTTGGGGGCGGGCAGCCCCAGCATTTT. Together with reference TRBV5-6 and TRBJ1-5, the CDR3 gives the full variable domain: DAGVTQSPTHLIKTRGQQVTLRCSPKSGHDTVSWYQQALGQGPQFIFQYYEEEERQRGNFPDRFSGHQFPNYSSELNVNALLLGDSALYLCASSFGGGQPQHFGDGTRLSIL.

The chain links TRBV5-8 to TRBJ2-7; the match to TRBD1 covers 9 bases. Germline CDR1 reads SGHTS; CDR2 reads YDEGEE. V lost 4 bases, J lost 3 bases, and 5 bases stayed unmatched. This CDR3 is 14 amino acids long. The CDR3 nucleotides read TGTGCCAGCAGCAGGGGACAGGGAAACTACGAGCAGTACTTC. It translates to CASSRGQGNYEQYF.

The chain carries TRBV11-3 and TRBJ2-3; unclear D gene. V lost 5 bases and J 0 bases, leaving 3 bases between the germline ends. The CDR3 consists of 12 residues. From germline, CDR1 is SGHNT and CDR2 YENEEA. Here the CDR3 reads CASSTSTDTQYF. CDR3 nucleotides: TGTGCCAGCAGCACAAGCACAGATACGCAGTATTTT.

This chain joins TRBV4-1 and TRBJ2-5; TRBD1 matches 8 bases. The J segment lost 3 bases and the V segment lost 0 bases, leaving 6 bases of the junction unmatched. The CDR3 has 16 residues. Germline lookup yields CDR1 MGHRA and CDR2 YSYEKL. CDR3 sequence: CASSQDRTGMEETQYF. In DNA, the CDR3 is TGCGCCAGCAGCCAAGATCGGACAGGGATGGAAGAGACCCAGTACTTC.

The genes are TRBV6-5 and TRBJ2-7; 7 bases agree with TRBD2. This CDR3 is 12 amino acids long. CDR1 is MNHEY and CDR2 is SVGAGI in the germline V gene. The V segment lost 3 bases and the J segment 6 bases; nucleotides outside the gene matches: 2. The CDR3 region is CASSYIAGEQYF. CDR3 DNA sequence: TGTGCCAGCAGTTATATAGCGGGCGAGCAGTACTTC.

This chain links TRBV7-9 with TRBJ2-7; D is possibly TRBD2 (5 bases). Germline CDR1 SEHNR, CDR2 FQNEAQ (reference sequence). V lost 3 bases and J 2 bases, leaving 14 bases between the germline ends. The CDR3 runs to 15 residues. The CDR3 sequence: CASSFSVRIAYEQYF. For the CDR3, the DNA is TGTGCCAGCAGCTTTAGCGTGAGGATAGCCTACGAGCAGTACTTC.

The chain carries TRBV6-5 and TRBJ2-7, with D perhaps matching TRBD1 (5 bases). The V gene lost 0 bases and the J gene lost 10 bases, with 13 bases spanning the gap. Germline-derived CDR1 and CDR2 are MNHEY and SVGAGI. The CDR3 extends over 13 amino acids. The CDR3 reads CASSYSFRAFQYF. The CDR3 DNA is TGTGCCAGCAGTTACTCTTTCAGGGCCTTTCAGTACTTC.

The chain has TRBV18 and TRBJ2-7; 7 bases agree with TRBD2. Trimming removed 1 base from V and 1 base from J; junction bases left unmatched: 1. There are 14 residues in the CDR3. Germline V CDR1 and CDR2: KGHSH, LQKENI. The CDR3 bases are TGTGCCAGCTCACCACAGCGGGGATCCTACGAGCAGTACTTC. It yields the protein CASSPQRGSYEQYF.

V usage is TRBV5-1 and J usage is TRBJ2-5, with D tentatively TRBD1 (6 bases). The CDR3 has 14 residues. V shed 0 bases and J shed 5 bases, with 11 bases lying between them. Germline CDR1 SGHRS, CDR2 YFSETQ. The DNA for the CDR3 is TGCGCCAGCAGCTTGGCGGGACAATTCGAGACCCAGTACTTC. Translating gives CASSLAGQFETQYF.

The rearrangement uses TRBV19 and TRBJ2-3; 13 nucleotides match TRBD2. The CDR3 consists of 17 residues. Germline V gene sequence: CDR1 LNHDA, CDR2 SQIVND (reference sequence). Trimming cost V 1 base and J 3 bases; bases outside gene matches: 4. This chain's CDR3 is CASSIGGTSGATDTQYF. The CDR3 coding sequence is TGTGCCAGTAGTATAGGAGGGACTAGCGGGGCGACAGATACGCAGTATTTT.

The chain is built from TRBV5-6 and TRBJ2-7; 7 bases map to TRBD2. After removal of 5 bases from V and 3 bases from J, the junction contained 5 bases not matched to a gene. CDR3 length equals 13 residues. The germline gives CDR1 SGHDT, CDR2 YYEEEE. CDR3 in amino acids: CASSPGGSYEQYF. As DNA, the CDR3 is TGTGCCAGCAGTCCCGGGGGGAGCTACGAGCAGTACTTC.

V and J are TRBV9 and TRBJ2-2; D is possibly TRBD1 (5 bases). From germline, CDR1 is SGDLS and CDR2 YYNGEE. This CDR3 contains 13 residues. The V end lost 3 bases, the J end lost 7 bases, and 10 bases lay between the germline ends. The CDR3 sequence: CASSGLRGGELFF. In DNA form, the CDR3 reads TGTGCCAGCAGCGGACTTAGGGGCGGGGAGCTGTTTTTT.

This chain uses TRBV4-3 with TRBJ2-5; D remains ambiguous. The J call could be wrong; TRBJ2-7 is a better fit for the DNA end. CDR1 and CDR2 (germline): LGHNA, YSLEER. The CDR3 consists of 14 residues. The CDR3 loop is CASSQDPRTYEQYF. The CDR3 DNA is TGCGCCAGCAGCCAAGATCCCCGAACCTACGAGCAGTACTTC.

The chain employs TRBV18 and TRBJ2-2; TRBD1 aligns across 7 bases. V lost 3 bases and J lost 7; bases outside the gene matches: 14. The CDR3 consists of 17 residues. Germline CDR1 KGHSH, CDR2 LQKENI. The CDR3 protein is CASSPFGGQDLNGELFF. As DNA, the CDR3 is TGTGCCAGCTCACCCTTCGGAGGACAGGATTTAAACGGGGAGCTGTTTTTT.

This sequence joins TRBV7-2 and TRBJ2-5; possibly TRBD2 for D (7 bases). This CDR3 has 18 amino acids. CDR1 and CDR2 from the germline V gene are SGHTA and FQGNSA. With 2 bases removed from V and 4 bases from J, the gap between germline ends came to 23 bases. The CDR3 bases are TGTGCCAGCAGCTTATTGGTAGGAGGCACAGGGAGGGGAGAGACCCAGTACTTC. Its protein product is CASSLLVGGTGRGETQYF.